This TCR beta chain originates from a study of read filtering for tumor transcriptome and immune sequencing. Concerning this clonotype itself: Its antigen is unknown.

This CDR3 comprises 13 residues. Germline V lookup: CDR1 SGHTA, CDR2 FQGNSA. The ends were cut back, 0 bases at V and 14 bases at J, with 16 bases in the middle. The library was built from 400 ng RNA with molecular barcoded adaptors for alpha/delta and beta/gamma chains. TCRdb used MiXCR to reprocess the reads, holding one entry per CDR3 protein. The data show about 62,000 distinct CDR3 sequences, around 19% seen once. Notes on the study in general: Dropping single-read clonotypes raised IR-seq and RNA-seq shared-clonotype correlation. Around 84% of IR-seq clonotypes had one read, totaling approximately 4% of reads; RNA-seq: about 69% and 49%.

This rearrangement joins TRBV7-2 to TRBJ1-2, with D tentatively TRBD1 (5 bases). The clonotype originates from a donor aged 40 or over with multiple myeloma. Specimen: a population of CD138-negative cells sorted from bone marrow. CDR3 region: CASSLAQERGPTF. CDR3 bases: TGTGCCAGCAGCTTAGCGCAGGAAAGGGGTCCTACCTTC.